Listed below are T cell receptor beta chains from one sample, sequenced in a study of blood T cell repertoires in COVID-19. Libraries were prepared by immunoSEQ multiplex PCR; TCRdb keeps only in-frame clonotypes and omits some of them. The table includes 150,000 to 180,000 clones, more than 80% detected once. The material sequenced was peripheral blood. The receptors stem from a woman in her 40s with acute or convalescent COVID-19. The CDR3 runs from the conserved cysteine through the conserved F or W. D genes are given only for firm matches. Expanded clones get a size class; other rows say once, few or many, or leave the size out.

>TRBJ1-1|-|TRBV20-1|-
TGCAGTGCTAGTTCGGGATTACGAAGAGACACTGAAGCTTTCTTT
CSASSGLRRDTEAFF
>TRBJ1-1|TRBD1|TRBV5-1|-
TGCGCCAGCAGCGTGACAGGGATGAACACTGAAGCTTTCTTT
CASSVTGMNTEAFF
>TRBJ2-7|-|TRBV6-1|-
TGTGCCAGCAGTGAAGCCCCAGGGTGGGGGCAGTACTTC
CASSEAPGWGQYF
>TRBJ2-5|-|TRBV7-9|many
TGTGCCAGCAGCCCGAACAGGAATTGGGGAGAGACCCAGTACTTC
CASSPNRNWGETQYF
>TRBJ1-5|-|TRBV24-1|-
TGTGCCACCAGTGAAGGGACCGCCGGGGGGTCGCCCCAGCATTTT
CATSEGTAGGSPQHF
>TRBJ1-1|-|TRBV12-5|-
TGTGCTAGTGGTCTACCGGGAGAAACCACTGAAGCTTTCTTT
CASGLPGETTEAFF
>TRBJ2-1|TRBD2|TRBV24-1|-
TGTGCCACCAGTGATTCAGCGGGAGGGTCCTACAATGAGCAGTTCTTC
CATSDSAGGSYNEQFF
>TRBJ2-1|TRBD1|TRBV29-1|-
TGCAGCGTTTACAGGGGGCTGGATGAGCAGTTCTTC
CSVYRGLDEQFF
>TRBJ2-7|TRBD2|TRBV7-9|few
TGTGCCAGCAGCTCCACGGGTAGCGGGGGATCCTACGAGCAGTACTTC
CASSSTGSGGSYEQYF
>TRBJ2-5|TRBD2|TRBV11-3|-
TGTGCCAGCAGCCCCGGACTAGCGGGGGTAGGAGAGACCCAGTACTTC
CASSPGLAGVGETQYF
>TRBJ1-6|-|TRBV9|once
TGTGCCAGCAGCGTAGCTAACAGCAATTCACCCCTCCACTTT
CASSVANSNSPLHF
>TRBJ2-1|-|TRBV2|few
TGTGCCAGCAGACCGACAGTAACCTACAATGAGCAGTTCTTC
CASRPTVTYNEQFF
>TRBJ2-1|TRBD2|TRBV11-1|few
TGTGCCAGCAGCACAAGGTCGGGACTAGCGGCCTTACAGTTCTTC
CASSTRSGLAALQFF